A selection of T cell receptor beta chains follows, all from one sample in a study of sequential checkpoint blockade in melanoma. Sequenced by immunoSEQ multiplex PCR; TCRdb stores in-frame clones only, minus some. The sample includes 10,000 to 15,000 clones, 20% to 25% of them seen just once. The sample here was tumor tissue (inferred from file names), taken from a patient given nivolumab and ipilimumab in sequence. These TCRs come from a human donor with melanoma. Each CDR3 is given with its conserved first and last residue. The order of the fields is V gene, clone size, J gene, D gene, CDR3 protein, CDR3 DNA. The D gene is left open where the match is weak. Not all rows give a size; the values are once, few, many and, for expanded clones, a class.

v_gene: TRBV6-8; abundance: NA; j_gene: TRBJ2-6; d_gene: TRBD2; CDR3aa: CASSYLTGGPSGANVLTF; CDR3nt: TGTGCCAGCAGTTACCTCACGGGGGGGCCTTCTGGGGCCAACGTCCTGACTTTC
v_gene: TRBV9; abundance: many; j_gene: TRBJ2-5; d_gene: TRBD2; CDR3aa: CASSAPGWGGETQYF; CDR3nt: TGTGCCAGCAGCGCCCCCGGCTGGGGGGGAGAGACCCAGTACTTC
v_gene: TRBV28; abundance: few; j_gene: TRBJ2-3; d_gene: TRBD2; CDR3aa: CASIPPGGFTDTQYF; CDR3nt: TGTGCCAGCATTCCCCCCGGGGGGTTCACAGATACGCAGTATTTT
v_gene: TRBV7-2; abundance: few; j_gene: TRBJ1-4; d_gene: NA; CDR3aa: CASSLASRDIPTF; CDR3nt: TGTGCCAGCAGCCTCGCCTCCCGGGACATCCCGACATTT
v_gene: TRBV11-3; abundance: NA; j_gene: TRBJ2-3; d_gene: NA; CDR3aa: CASSLVSRGTDTQYF; CDR3nt: TGTGCCAGCAGCTTAGTTTCCAGGGGCACAGATACGCAGTATTTT
v_gene: TRBV6-7; abundance: NA; j_gene: TRBJ1-1; d_gene: NA; CDR3aa: CASRGRAEAFF; CDR3nt: TGTGCCAGCAGGGGCAGGGCTGAAGCTTTCTTT
v_gene: TRBV6-8; abundance: NA; j_gene: TRBJ1-1; d_gene: NA; CDR3aa: CASSLQGGATEAFF; CDR3nt: TGTGCCAGCAGCTTACAGGGTGGGGCCACTGAAGCTTTCTTT
v_gene: TRBV18; abundance: NA; j_gene: TRBJ2-7; d_gene: TRBD2; CDR3aa: CASSDDGRVEQYF; CDR3nt: TGTGCCAGCTCAGATGACGGGAGGGTGGAGCAGTACTTC
v_gene: TRBV5-1; abundance: NA; j_gene: TRBJ1-1; d_gene: TRBD1; CDR3aa: CASSPADRGRPAFF; CDR3nt: TGCGCCAGCAGCCCCGCCGACAGGGGGCGCCCAGCTTTCTTT
v_gene: TRBV11-3; abundance: many; j_gene: TRBJ1-2; d_gene: TRBD1; CDR3aa: CASSLTGRNYGYTF; CDR3nt: TGTGCCAGCAGCCTGACAGGGAGAAACTATGGCTACACCTTC
v_gene: TRBV19; abundance: NA; j_gene: TRBJ2-7; d_gene: TRBD1; CDR3aa: CASRAGGTYEQYF; CDR3nt: TGTGCCAGTAGAGCAGGGGGAACCTACGAGCAGTACTTC
v_gene: TRBV11-3; abundance: many; j_gene: TRBJ2-2; d_gene: NA; CDR3aa: CASSPKWGTLTGELFF; CDR3nt: TGTGCCAGCAGCCCTAAGTGGGGAACTCTCACCGGGGAGCTGTTTTTT
v_gene: TRBV14; abundance: NA; j_gene: TRBJ2-3; d_gene: NA; CDR3aa: CASSLPYPTDTQYF; CDR3nt: TGTGCCAGCAGCCTACCCTACCCCACAGATACGCAGTATTTT
v_gene: TRBV18; abundance: NA; j_gene: TRBJ2-4; d_gene: TRBD1; CDR3aa: CASSPGTGVSKNIQYF; CDR3nt: TGTGCCAGCTCACCAGGGACAGGGGTTTCCAAAAACATTCAGTACTTC
v_gene: TRBV6-8; abundance: few; j_gene: TRBJ2-7; d_gene: NA; CDR3aa: CASSYSSSYEQYF; CDR3nt: TGTGCCAGCAGTTACTCGAGTTCCTACGAGCAGTACTTC
v_gene: TRBV7-6; abundance: NA; j_gene: TRBJ2-1; d_gene: TRBD2; CDR3aa: CASSLGVAGDEQFF; CDR3nt: TGTGCCAGCAGCTTGGGAGTAGCGGGGGATGAGCAGTTCTTC
v_gene: TRBV6-8; abundance: NA; j_gene: TRBJ2-1; d_gene: TRBD1; CDR3aa: CASSWGQGAYNEQFF; CDR3nt: TGTGCCAGCAGTTGGGGACAGGGGGCCTACAATGAGCAGTTCTTC
v_gene: TRBV7-6; abundance: few; j_gene: TRBJ2-1; d_gene: NA; CDR3aa: CASSLNPSPGDEQFF; CDR3nt: TGTGCCAGCAGCTTAAACCCCAGCCCCGGGGATGAGCAGTTCTTC
v_gene: TRBV15; abundance: few; j_gene: TRBJ1-1; d_gene: NA; CDR3aa: CATSRDLPGAVGEAFF; CDR3nt: TGTGCCACCAGCAGAGATCTGCCAGGGGCTGTCGGTGAAGCTTTCTTT
v_gene: TRBV6-8; abundance: medium-sized; j_gene: TRBJ2-6; d_gene: NA; CDR3aa: CASSIQGSNVLTF; CDR3nt: TGTGCCAGCAGTATACAAGGGTCCAACGTCCTGACTTTC
v_gene: TRBV19; abundance: NA; j_gene: TRBJ2-1; d_gene: TRBD1; CDR3aa: CASSILDRGWQFF; CDR3nt: TGTGCCAGTAGTATATTGGACAGGGGCTGGCAGTTCTTC
v_gene: TRBV6-8; abundance: few; j_gene: TRBJ2-1; d_gene: NA; CDR3aa: CASSYGQGSYNEQFF; CDR3nt: TGTGCCAGCAGTTATGGGCAGGGTTCCTACAATGAGCAGTTCTTC
v_gene: TRBV10-1; abundance: NA; j_gene: TRBJ1-5; d_gene: TRBD1; CDR3aa: CASKPRQGRGNQPQHF; CDR3nt: TGCGCCAGCAAGCCCAGACAGGGTCGGGGCAATCAGCCCCAGCATTTT
v_gene: TRBV6-8; abundance: few; j_gene: TRBJ1-3; d_gene: NA; CDR3aa: CASSYSSRLIFGNTIYF; CDR3nt: TGTGCCAGCAGTTACTCTAGCAGGTTGATATTCGGGAACACCATATATTTT
v_gene: TRBV19; abundance: NA; j_gene: TRBJ2-3; d_gene: TRBD1; CDR3aa: CASSSDRAGTDTQYF; CDR3nt: TGTGCCAGTTCGTCGGACAGGGCAGGCACAGATACGCAGTATTTT
v_gene: TRBV11-3; abundance: many; j_gene: TRBJ1-4; d_gene: NA; CDR3aa: CASSLAGQNEKLFF; CDR3nt: TGTGCCAGCAGCTTGGCAGGGCAGAATGAAAAACTGTTTTTT
v_gene: TRBV1; abundance: NA; j_gene: TRBJ2-2; d_gene: NA; CDR3aa: CASSQVPGANTGELFF; CDR3nt: TGCGCCAGCAGCCAAGTTCCAGGGGCGAACACCGGGGAGCTGTTTTTT
v_gene: TRBV7-6; abundance: NA; j_gene: TRBJ2-2; d_gene: TRBD1; CDR3aa: CASSQSGGNTGELFF; CDR3nt: TGTGCCAGCAGCCAGTCAGGGGGGAACACCGGGGAGCTGTTTTTT
v_gene: TRBV5-1; abundance: few; j_gene: TRBJ1-4; d_gene: TRBD1; CDR3aa: CASSLNRGNEKLFF; CDR3nt: TGCGCCAGCAGCTTGAACAGGGGTAATGAAAAACTGTTTTTT
v_gene: TRBV30; abundance: NA; j_gene: TRBJ1-1; d_gene: NA; CDR3aa: CAWEGYGEAFF; CDR3nt: TGTGCCTGGGAGGGGTACGGTGAAGCTTTCTTT
v_gene: TRBV15; abundance: medium-sized; j_gene: TRBJ2-3; d_gene: NA; CDR3aa: CATSPPGLSTDTQYF; CDR3nt: TGTGCCACCAGCCCTCCGGGGCTTAGCACAGATACGCAGTATTTT
v_gene: TRBV11-3; abundance: NA; j_gene: TRBJ2-7; d_gene: TRBD2; CDR3aa: CASSPNAAGSGLEQYF; CDR3nt: TGTGCCAGCAGCCCTAACGCAGCGGGAAGCGGACTTGAGCAGTACTTC
v_gene: TRBV6-8; abundance: NA; j_gene: TRBJ2-7; d_gene: NA; CDR3aa: CASRVEPLDLGDEQYF; CDR3nt: TGTGCCAGCAGAGTGGAACCATTGGATCTAGGGGACGAGCAGTACTTC
v_gene: TRBV6-8; abundance: few; j_gene: TRBJ1-1; d_gene: NA; CDR3aa: CASSYGTVNTEAFF; CDR3nt: TGTGCCAGCAGTTACGGGACGGTGAACACTGAAGCTTTCTTT
v_gene: TRBV6-8; abundance: NA; j_gene: TRBJ2-5; d_gene: NA; CDR3aa: CASSFIGASETQYF; CDR3nt: TGTGCCAGCAGTTTCATAGGGGCGTCCGAGACCCAGTACTTC
v_gene: TRBV6-8; abundance: few; j_gene: TRBJ2-7; d_gene: NA; CDR3aa: CASSSVSGTSYEQYF; CDR3nt: TGTGCCAGCAGTTCCGTGTCCGGGACATCCTACGAGCAGTACTTC
v_gene: TRBV5-1; abundance: NA; j_gene: TRBJ1-1; d_gene: NA; CDR3aa: CASSLRQANTEAFF; CDR3nt: TGCGCCAGCAGCTTGCGACAGGCAAACACTGAAGCTTTCTTT
v_gene: TRBV6-8; abundance: few; j_gene: TRBJ1-4; d_gene: NA; CDR3aa: CAISSGVDEKLFF; CDR3nt: TGTGCCATCAGTTCAGGGGTAGACGAAAAACTGTTTTTT
v_gene: TRBV29-1; abundance: NA; j_gene: TRBJ2-7; d_gene: NA; CDR3aa: CSTAGQTYEQYF; CDR3nt: TGCAGCACTGCGGGACAGACCTACGAGCAGTACTTC
v_gene: TRBV6-8; abundance: few; j_gene: TRBJ1-1; d_gene: TRBD1; CDR3aa: CASRPRGTVNTEAFF; CDR3nt: TGTGCCAGCAGGCCAAGAGGGACAGTGAACACTGAAGCTTTCTTT
v_gene: TRBV19; abundance: NA; j_gene: TRBJ1-2; d_gene: NA; CDR3aa: CASSRGQGYGYTF; CDR3nt: TGTGCCAGTAGTCGGGGGCAGGGCTATGGCTACACCTTC
v_gene: TRBV5-1; abundance: NA; j_gene: TRBJ2-3; d_gene: NA; CDR3aa: CASSFGLFTDTQYF; CDR3nt: TGCGCCAGCAGCTTCGGACTATTCACAGATACGCAGTATTTT
v_gene: TRBV6-8; abundance: few; j_gene: TRBJ2-7; d_gene: NA; CDR3aa: CASSYSPLRGAHEQYF; CDR3nt: TGTGCCAGCAGTTACTCCCCCCTCCGGGGGGCCCACGAGCAGTACTTC
v_gene: TRBV7-2; abundance: NA; j_gene: TRBJ1-1; d_gene: NA; CDR3aa: CVRLAERNTEAFF; CDR3nt: TGTGTCAGATTGGCAGAAAGGAACACTGAAGCTTTCTTT
v_gene: TRBV4-1; abundance: few; j_gene: TRBJ2-7; d_gene: TRBD2; CDR3aa: CASSQERGRSYEQYF; CDR3nt: TGCGCCAGCAGCCAGGAGCGGGGGAGATCCTACGAGCAGTACTTC
v_gene: TRBV19; abundance: NA; j_gene: TRBJ2-5; d_gene: NA; CDR3aa: CASSIVQGSSETQYF; CDR3nt: TGTGCCAGTAGTATAGTCCAGGGAAGTTCGGAGACCCAGTACTTC
v_gene: TRBV30; abundance: NA; j_gene: TRBJ1-2; d_gene: NA; CDR3aa: CAWMDLTRGGYTF; CDR3nt: TGTGCCTGGATGGACCTCACTAGGGGTGGCTACACCTTC
v_gene: TRBV28; abundance: NA; j_gene: TRBJ1-5; d_gene: NA; CDR3aa: CASRTQGLGQPQHF; CDR3nt: TGTGCCAGCAGGACACAGGGTCTTGGTCAGCCCCAGCATTTT
v_gene: TRBV19; abundance: NA; j_gene: TRBJ2-7; d_gene: NA; CDR3aa: CASRVSAASINYEQYF; CDR3nt: TGTGCCAGTAGGGTCTCTGCTGCTTCCATCAACTACGAGCAGTACTTC
v_gene: TRBV11-3; abundance: NA; j_gene: TRBJ2-1; d_gene: NA; CDR3aa: CASSSPLGRSYNEQFF; CDR3nt: TGTGCCAGCAGCTCCCCATTGGGGAGATCCTACAATGAGCAGTTCTTC